This T cell receptor beta chain was sequenced for a study of shared clonotypes between healthy human individuals. Study in general: Aged 18 to 49, the donors were a couple of women and a few men.

Repertoires were generated with immunoSEQ multiplex PCR, while TCRdb's copy carries only in-frame clones and drops some. The table lists approximately 2,000,000 clones, roughly 90% of them singletons. From germline, CDR1 is MRHNA and CDR2 SNTAGT. The CDR3 totals 17 residues. After removal of 8 bases from V and 9 bases from J, the junction contained 19 bases not matched to a gene. The origin of this receptor is a man between 18 and 35 years old in good health. Some clones in this sample may be carry-over from other donors' samples. Sequenced: naive CD4+ T cells from PBMCs. Indicated subset: CD45RA+ positively selected. The rearrangement joins TRBV6-4 to TRBJ2-1; 10 positions agree with TRBD1. The CDR3 coding sequence is TGTGCCAGCTCACGAGATCCCGGGACAGGGGCGTATGGTGAGCAGTTCTTC. Its protein product is CASSRDPGTGAYGEQFF.